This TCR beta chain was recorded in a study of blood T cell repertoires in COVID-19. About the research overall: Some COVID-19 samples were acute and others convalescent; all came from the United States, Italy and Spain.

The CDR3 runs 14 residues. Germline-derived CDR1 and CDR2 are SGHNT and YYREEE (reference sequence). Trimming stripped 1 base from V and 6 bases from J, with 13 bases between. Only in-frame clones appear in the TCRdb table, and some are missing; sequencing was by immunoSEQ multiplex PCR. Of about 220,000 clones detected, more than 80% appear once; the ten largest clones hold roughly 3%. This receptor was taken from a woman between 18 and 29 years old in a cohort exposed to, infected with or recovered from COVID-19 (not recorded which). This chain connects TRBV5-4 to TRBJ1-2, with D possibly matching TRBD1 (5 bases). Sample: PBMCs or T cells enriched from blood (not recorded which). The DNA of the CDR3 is TGTGCCAGCAGCTTGAGGGGTGGTTTCAATGGCTACACCTTC. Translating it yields CASSLRGGFNGYTF.